This T cell receptor (beta chain) was sequenced for a study of early T cells in non-severe SARS-CoV-2 infection. TCRdb reprocessed the 5' RACE reads with MiXCR, giving one entry per CDR3 protein. The top ten hold more than 7% of the sample, which has 15,000 to 25,000 distinct CDR3 sequences, less than 5% seen once. This clonotype is medium-sized (0.01 to 0.1%). The sequenced material came from whole blood. The clonotype originates from an adult who was a healthcare worker with PCR-confirmed SARS-CoV-2 infection or an uninfected control (not recorded which).

In DNA, the CDR3 is TGTGCCAGCAGGAAGACAGATGCAACTAATGAAAAACTGTTTTTT. Amino acids: CASRKTDATNEKLFF. This chain uses TRBV2 with TRBJ1-4; possible D gene TRBD1, 5 bases. Germline V CDR1 and CDR2: SNHLY, FYNNEI. This CDR3 is 15 amino acids long. V was shortened by 6 bases and J by 0 bases, with 11 bases between the two germline ends.